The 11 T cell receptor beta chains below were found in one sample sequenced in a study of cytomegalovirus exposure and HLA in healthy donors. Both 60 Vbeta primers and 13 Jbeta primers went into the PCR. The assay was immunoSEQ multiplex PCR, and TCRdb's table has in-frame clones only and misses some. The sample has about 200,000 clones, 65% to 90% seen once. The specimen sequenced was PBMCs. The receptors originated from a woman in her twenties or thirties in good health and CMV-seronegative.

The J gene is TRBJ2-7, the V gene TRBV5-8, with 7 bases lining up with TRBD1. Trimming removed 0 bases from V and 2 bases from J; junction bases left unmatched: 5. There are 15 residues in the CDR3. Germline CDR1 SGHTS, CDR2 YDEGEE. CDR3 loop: CASSLARTGTYEQYF. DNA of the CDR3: TGTGCCAGCAGCTTGGCACGGACAGGAACCTACGAGCAGTACTTC.

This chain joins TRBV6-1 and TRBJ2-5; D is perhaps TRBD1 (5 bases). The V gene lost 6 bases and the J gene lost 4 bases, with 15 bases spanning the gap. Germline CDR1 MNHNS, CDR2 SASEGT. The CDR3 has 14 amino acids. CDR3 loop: CASRDTYTLETQYF. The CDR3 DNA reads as TGTGCCAGCAGGGACACATACACCCTAGAGACCCAGTACTTC.

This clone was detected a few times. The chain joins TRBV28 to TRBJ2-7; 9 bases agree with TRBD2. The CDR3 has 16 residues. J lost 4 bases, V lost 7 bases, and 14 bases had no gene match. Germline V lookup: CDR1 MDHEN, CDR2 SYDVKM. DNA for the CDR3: TGTGCCAGCACCCTAGGGGGGGGAAGCGGGAGGTACGAGCAGTACTTC. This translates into CASTLGGGSGRYEQYF. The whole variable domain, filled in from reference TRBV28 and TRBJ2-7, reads DVKVTQSSRYLVKRTGEKVFLECVQDMDHENMFWYRQDPGLGLRLIYFSYDVKMKEKGDIPEGYSVSREKKERFSLILESASTNQTSMYLCASTLGGGSGRYEQYFGPGTRLTVT.

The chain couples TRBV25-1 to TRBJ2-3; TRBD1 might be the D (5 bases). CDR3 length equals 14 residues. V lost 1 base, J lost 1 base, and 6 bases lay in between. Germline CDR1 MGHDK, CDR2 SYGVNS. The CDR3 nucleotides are TGTGCCAGCAGTGAATCCAGGGGCACAGATACGCAGTATTTT. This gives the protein CASSESRGTDTQYF.

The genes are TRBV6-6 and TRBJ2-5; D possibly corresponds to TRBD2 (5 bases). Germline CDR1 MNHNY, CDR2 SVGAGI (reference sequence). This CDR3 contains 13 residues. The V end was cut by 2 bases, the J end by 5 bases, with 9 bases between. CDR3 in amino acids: CASSYGRGETQYF. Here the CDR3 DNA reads TGTGCCAGCAGTTACGGGAGAGGCGAGACCCAGTACTTC.

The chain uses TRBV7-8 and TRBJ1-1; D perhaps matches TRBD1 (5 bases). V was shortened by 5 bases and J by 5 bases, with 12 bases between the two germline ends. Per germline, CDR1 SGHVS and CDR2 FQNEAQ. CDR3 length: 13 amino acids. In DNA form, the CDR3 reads TGTGCCAGCAGCCCGGGACTCACTACTGAAGCTTTCTTT. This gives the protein CASSPGLTTEAFF.

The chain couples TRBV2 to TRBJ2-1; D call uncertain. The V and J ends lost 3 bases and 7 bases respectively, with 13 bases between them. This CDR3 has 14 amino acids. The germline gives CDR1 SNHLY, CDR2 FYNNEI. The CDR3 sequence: CASSDWRSRNEQFF. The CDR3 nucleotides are TGTGCCAGCAGTGACTGGAGATCGAGGAATGAGCAGTTCTTC.

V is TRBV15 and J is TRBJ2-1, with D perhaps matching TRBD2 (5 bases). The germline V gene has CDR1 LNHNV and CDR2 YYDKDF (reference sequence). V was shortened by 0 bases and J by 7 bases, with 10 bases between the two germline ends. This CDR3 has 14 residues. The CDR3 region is CATSRDRGLNEQFF. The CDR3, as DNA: TGTGCCACCAGCAGAGATAGAGGACTTAATGAGCAGTTCTTC. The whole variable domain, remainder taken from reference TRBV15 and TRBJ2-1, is DAMVIQNPRYQVTQFGKPVTLSCSQTLNHNVMYWYQQKSSQAPKLLFHYYDKDFNNEADTPDNFQSRRPNTSFCFLDIRSPGLGDTAMYLCATSRDRGLNEQFFGPGTRLTVL.

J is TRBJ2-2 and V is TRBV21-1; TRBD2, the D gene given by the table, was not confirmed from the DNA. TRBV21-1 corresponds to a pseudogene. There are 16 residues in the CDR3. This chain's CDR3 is CASSKAGSINTGELFF. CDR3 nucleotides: TGTGCCAGCAGCAAAGCCGGGTCAATCAACACCGGGGAGCTGTTTTTT.

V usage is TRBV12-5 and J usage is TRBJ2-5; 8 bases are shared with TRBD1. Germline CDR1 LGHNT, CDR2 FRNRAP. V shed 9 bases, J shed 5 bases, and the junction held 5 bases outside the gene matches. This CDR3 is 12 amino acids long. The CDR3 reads CASATGAETQYF. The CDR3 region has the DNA TGTGCTAGCGCGACAGGGGCCGAGACCCAGTACTTC.

CDR3 residues: CASSTPGVSYEQYF. The CDR3, as DNA: TGTGCCAGCAGCACTCCCGGAGTCTCCTACGAGCAGTACTTC. V and J are TRBV11-2 and TRBJ2-7; D gene uncertain. Looked up from germline, CDR1 is SGHAT and CDR2 is FQNNGV. The V end lost 5 bases, the J end lost 0 bases, and 11 bases lay between the germline ends. There are 14 residues in the CDR3.